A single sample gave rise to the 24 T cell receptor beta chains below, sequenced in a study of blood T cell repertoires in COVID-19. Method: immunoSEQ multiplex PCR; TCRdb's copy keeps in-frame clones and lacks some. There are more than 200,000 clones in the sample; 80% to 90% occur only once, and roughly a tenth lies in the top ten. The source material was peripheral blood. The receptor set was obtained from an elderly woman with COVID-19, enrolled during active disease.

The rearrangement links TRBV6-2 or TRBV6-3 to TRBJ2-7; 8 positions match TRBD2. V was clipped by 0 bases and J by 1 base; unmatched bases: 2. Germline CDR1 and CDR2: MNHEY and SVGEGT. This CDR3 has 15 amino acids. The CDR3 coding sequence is TGTGCCAGCAGTTACTCCAGCGGGGGTTCCTACGAGCAGTACTTC. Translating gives CASSYSSGGSYEQYF.

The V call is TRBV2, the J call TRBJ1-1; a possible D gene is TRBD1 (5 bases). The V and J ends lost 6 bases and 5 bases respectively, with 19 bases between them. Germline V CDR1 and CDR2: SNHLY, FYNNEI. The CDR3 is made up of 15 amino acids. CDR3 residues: CASRPRTGGETEAFF. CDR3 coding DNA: TGTGCCAGCAGACCCCGTACGGGGGGGGAGACTGAAGCTTTCTTT.

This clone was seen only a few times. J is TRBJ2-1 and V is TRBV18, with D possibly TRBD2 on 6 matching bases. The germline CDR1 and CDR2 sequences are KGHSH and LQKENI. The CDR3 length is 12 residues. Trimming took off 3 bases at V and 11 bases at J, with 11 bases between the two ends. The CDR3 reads CASSPEGLKQFF. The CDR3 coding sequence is TGTGCCAGCTCACCGGAGGGATTAAAGCAGTTCTTC.

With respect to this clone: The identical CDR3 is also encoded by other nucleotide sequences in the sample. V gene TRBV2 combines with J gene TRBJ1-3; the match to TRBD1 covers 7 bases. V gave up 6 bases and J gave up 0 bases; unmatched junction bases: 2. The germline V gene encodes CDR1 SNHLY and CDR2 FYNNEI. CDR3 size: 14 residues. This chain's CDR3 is CASRQGSSGNTIYF. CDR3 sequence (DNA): TGTGCCAGCAGACAGGGGAGCTCTGGAAACACCATATATTTT.

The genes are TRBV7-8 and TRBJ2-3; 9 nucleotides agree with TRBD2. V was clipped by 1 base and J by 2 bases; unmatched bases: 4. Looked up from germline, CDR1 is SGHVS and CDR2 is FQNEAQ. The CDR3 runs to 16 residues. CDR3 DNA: TGTGCCAGCAGCTTAGGGCTAGCGGGGACCACAGATACGCAGTATTTT. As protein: CASSLGLAGTTDTQYF.

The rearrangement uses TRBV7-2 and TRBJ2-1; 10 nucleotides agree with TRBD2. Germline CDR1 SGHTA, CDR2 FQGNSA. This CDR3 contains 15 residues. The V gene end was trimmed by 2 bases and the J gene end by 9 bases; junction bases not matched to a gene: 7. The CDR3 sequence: CASSLTASGGGEQFF. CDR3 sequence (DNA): TGTGCCAGCAGCTTAACGGCTAGCGGGGGTGGTGAGCAGTTCTTC.

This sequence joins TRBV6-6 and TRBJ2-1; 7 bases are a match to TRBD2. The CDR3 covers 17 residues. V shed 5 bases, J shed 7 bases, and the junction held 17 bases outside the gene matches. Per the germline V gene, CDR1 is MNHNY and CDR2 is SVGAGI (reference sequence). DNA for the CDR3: TGTGCCAGCAGTCTGGTTTTTGCCAGCGGGGTAGGTAATGAGCAGTTCTTC. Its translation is CASSLVFASGVGNEQFF.

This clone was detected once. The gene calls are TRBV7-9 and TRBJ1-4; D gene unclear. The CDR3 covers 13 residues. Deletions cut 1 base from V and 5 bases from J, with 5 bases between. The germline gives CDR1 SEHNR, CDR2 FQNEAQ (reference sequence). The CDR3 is CASSLGQNEKLFF. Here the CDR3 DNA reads TGTGCCAGCAGCTTAGGCCAGAATGAAAAACTGTTTTTT.

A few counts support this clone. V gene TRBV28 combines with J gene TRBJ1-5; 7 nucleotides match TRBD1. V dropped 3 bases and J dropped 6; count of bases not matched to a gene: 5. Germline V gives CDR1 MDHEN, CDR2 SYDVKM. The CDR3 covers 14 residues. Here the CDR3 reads CASSFTGARQPQHF. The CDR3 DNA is TGTGCCAGCAGTTTTACAGGGGCGCGTCAGCCCCAGCATTTT. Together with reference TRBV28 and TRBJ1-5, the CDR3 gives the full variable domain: DVKVTQSSRYLVKRTGEKVFLECVQDMDHENMFWYRQDPGLGLRLIYFSYDVKMKEKGDIPEGYSVSREKKERFSLILESASTNQTSMYLCASSFTGARQPQHFGDGTRLSIL.

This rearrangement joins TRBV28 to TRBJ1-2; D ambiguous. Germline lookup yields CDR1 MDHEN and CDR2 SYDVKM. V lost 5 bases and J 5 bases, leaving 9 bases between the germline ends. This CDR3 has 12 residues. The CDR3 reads CASSISGYGYTF. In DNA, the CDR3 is TGTGCCAGCAGTATCTCGGGATATGGCTACACCTTC.

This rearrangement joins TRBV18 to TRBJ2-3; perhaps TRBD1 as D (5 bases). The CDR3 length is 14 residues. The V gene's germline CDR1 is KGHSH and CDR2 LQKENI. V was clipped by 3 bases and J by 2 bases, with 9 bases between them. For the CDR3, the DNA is TGTGCCAGCTCACCGATAGGGGTCACAGATACGCAGTATTTT. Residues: CASSPIGVTDTQYF.

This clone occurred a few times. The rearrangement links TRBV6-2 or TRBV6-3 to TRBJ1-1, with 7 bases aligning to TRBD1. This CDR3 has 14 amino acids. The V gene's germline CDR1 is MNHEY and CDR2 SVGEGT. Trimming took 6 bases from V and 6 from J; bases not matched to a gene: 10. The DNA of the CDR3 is TGTGCCAGCAGCCCGACAGGGCTGGGCGCTGAAGCTTTCTTT. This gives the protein CASSPTGLGAEAFF.

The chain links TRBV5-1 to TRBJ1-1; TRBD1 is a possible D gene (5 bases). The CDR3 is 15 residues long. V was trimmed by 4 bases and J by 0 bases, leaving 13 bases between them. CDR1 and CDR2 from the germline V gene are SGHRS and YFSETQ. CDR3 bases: TGCGCCAGCAGCCCTGACGCAGGGATGAACACTGAAGCTTTCTTT. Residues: CASSPDAGMNTEAFF.

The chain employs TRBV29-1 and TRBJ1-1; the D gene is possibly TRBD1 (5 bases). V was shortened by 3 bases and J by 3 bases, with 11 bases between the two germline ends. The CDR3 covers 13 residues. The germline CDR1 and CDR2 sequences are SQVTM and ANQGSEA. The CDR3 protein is CSVDQPGHTEAFF. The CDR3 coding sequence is TGCAGCGTTGATCAACCAGGGCACACTGAAGCTTTCTTT.

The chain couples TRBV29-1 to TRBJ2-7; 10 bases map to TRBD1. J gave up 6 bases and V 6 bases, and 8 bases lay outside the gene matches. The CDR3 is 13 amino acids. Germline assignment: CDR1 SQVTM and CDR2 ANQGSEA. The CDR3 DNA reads TGCAGCGTGGTGGGACAGGGGTTCGGCGAGCAGTACTTC. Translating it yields CSVVGQGFGEQYF.

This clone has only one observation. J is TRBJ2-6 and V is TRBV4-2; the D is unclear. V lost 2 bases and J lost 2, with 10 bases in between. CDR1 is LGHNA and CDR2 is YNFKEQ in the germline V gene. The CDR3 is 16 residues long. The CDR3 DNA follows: TGTGCCAGCAGCCAAACAAACCCTCCTGGGGCCAACGTCCTGACTTTC. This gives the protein CASSQTNPPGANVLTF.

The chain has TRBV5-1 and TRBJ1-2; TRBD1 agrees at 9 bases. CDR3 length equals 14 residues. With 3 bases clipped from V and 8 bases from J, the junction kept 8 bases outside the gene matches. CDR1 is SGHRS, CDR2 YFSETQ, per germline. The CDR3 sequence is CASSSSQGAEGYTF. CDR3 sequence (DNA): TGCGCCAGCAGCTCTTCACAGGGGGCGGAAGGCTACACCTTC.

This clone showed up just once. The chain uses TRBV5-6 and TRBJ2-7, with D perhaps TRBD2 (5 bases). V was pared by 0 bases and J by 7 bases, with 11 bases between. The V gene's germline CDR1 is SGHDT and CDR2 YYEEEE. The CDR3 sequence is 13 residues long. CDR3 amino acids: CASSLEVEREQYF. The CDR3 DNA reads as TGTGCCAGCAGCTTGGAGGTAGAGCGGGAGCAGTACTTC.

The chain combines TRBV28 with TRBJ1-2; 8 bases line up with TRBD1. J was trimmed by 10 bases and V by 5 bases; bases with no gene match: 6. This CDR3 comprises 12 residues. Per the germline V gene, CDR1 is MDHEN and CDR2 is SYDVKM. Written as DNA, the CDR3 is TGTGCCAGCAGTAGGGACAGGCTCGTCTACACCTTC. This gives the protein CASSRDRLVYTF.

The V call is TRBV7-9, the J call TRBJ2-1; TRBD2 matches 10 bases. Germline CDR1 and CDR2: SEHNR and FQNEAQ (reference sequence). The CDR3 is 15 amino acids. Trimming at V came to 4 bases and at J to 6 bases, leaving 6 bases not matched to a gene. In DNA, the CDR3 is TGTGCCAGCAGCTCGCAACTAGCGGGGATCAATGAGCAGTTCTTC. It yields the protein CASSSQLAGINEQFF.

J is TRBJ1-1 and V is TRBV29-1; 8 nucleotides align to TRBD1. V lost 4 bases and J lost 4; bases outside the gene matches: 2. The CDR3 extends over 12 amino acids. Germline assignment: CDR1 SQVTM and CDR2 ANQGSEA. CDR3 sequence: CSVVTGGTEAFF. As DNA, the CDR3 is TGCAGCGTTGTTACAGGGGGCACTGAAGCTTTCTTT.

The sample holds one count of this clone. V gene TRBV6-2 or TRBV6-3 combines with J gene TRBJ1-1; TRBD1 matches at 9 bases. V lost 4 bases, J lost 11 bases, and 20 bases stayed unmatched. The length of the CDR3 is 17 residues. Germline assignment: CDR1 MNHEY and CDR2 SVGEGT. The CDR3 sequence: CASSFRTGDGKHPGAFF. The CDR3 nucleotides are TGTGCCAGCAGTTTCCGGACAGGGGACGGGAAACATCCAGGGGCTTTCTTT.

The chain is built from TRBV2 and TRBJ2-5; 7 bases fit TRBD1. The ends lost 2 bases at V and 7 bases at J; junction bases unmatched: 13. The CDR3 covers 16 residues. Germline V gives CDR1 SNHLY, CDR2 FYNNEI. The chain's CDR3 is CASSETLFKAGGTQYF. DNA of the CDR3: TGTGCCAGCAGTGAAACCCTTTTTAAGGCAGGGGGGACCCAGTACTTC.

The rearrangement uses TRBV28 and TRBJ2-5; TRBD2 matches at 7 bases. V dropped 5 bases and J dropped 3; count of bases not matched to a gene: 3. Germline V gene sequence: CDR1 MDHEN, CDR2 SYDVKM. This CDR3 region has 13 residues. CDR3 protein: CASSSGEKETQYF. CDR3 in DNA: TGTGCCAGCAGTAGCGGGGAAAAAGAGACCCAGTACTTC. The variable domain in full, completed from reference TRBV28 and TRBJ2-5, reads DVKVTQSSRYLVKRTGEKVFLECVQDMDHENMFWYRQDPGLGLRLIYFSYDVKMKEKGDIPEGYSVSREKKERFSLILESASTNQTSMYLCASSSGEKETQYFGPGTRLLVL.